This TCR beta chain was sequenced during a study of T cell responses to AZD1222 COVID-19 vaccine. About this clone itself: Its matching antigen is unknown.

Study results and caveats: Most donors were white British, females outnumbered males, and clonal diversity was possibly underestimated. Spike-specific TCR breadth and depth were elevated following two AZD1222 doses. Unmutated variant regions are reportedly targeted by nearly half of spike-specific TCRs.

Assay used: immunoSEQ multiplex PCR; TCRdb lists only in-frame clones, some missing. The repertoire includes 250,000 to 300,000 clones, 90% to 95% of them detected once, and 0.55% sits in the top ten. Second-dose schedules of about 4 or about 12 weeks were combined. The sequences come from peripheral blood, collected 28 days after the second AZD1222 dose. The sequence came from an adult who received the AZD1222 COVID-19 vaccine.

CDR3 loop: CASSSRTSGRGEQYF. For the CDR3, the DNA is TGTGCCAGTAGTTCCCGGACTAGCGGGAGAGGCGAGCAGTACTTC. The chain carries TRBV19 and TRBJ2-7; TRBD2 matches 13 bases. The CDR3 contains 15 residues. Looked up from germline, CDR1 is LNHDA and CDR2 is SQIVND (reference sequence). Trimming at V came to 5 bases and at J to 6 bases, leaving 7 bases not matched to a gene.